The rows below give T cell receptor beta chains drawn from one sample of a study of identical twins. In TCRdb, the 5' RACE reads were re-called with MiXCR into one record per CDR3 protein. The sample includes approximately 700,000 distinct CDR3 sequences, 5.5% to 6.5% of them seen just once. Sequencing was performed on naive T cells sorted from blood. The receptor set was obtained from a man younger than 30 in good health. The CDR3 runs from the conserved cysteine through the conserved F or W. The D gene is left open where the match is weak. Clone size is shown for a subset of rows, as once, few, many or a class of expanded clone.

D gene	clone size	V gene	J gene	CDR3 protein	CDR3 DNA
TRBD1	many	TRBV5-1	TRBJ1-1	CASSTPTGGLNTEAFF	TGCGCCAGCAGCACCCCGACAGGGGGCTTGAACACTGAAGCTTTCTTT
TRBD1	.	TRBV12-3/TRBV12-4	TRBJ1-4	CASQAQGQSNEKLFF	TGTGCCAGCCAAGCCCAGGGACAGTCTAATGAAAAACTGTTTTTT
TRBD1	.	TRBV18	TRBJ2-5	CASSPRDREQETQYF	TGTGCCAGCTCACCACGGGACAGGGAGCAAGAGACCCAGTACTTC
.	.	TRBV7-9	TRBJ2-1	CASSFYNNEQFF	TGTGCCAGCAGCTTTTATAACAATGAGCAGTTCTTC
.	many	TRBV24-1	TRBJ2-5	CATRKAAQETQYF	TGTGCCACCAGAAAGGCAGCCCAAGAGACCCAGTACTTC
.	few	TRBV18	TRBJ1-1	CASSQYAGGLNTEAFF	TGTGCCAGCTCACAATATGCCGGGGGGTTGAACACTGAAGCTTTCTTT
.	.	TRBV5-5	TRBJ2-5	CASSLVTVETQYF	TGTGCCAGCAGCTTGGTCACAGTAGAGACCCAGTACTTC
.	few	TRBV29-1	TRBJ2-1	CSALTTGTSADEQFF	TGCAGCGCTCTGACCACCGGGACTTCCGCCGATGAGCAGTTCTTC
TRBD1	.	TRBV13	TRBJ2-3	CASSLKSNSGGNTDTQYF	TGTGCCAGCAGCTTAAAGAGTAACTCAGGGGGAAACACAGATACGCAGTATTTT
TRBD1	.	TRBV19	TRBJ2-2	CASSIRDRVPRSYTGELFF	TGTGCCAGTAGTATCCGGGACAGGGTACCTAGATCCTACACCGGGGAGCTGTTTTTT
.	few	TRBV12-3/TRBV12-4	TRBJ2-2	CASSFQGLGSGELFF	TGTGCCAGCAGTTTTCAGGGGCTTGGATCCGGGGAGCTGTTTTTT
.	.	TRBV6-5	TRBJ2-1	CASSYLGTEQFF	TGTGCCAGCAGTTACTTAGGGACAGAGCAGTTCTTC
TRBD1	many	TRBV5-5	TRBJ2-1	CASSFGPGQGANEQFF	TGTGCCAGCAGTTTTGGACCGGGACAGGGGGCCAATGAGCAGTTCTTC
TRBD1	.	TRBV5-4	TRBJ1-1	CASSLQGGGNTEAFF	TGTGCCAGCAGCTTGCAAGGGGGCGGGAACACTGAAGCTTTCTTT
TRBD2	.	TRBV5-1	TRBJ2-1	CASSLLELAGGNYNEQFF	TGCGCCAGCAGCTTGCTTGAACTAGCGGGAGGCAACTACAATGAGCAGTTCTTC
TRBD2	.	TRBV20-1	TRBJ2-2	CSAGPHSGTNTGELFF	TGCAGTGCGGGACCACATAGCGGGACGAACACCGGGGAGCTGTTTTTT
TRBD1	many	TRBV29-1	TRBJ2-3	CSVVPGTGRDTQYF	TGCAGCGTGGTGCCCGGGACAGGTCGGGATACGCAGTATTTT
.	few	TRBV6-7	TRBJ1-6	CASSGEQGTAPLHF	TGTGCCAGCAGTGGGGAGCAGGGTACTGCACCCCTCCACTTT
TRBD2	many	TRBV12-3/TRBV12-4	TRBJ2-2	CASSLSTSGAGELFF	TGTGCCAGCAGTTTGAGTACTAGCGGGGCCGGGGAGCTGTTTTTT
TRBD1	.	TRBV5-1	TRBJ2-7	CASSLSGQYDEQYF	TGCGCCAGCAGCTTATCGGGACAGTACGACGAGCAGTACTTC
TRBD1	many	TRBV29-1	TRBJ1-1	CTNPNRGRLFPNTEAFF	TGCACCAACCCAAACAGGGGGCGCCTGTTCCCGAACACTGAAGCTTTCTTT
TRBD1	many	TRBV5-6	TRBJ2-1	CASSFSQGSNEQFF	TGTGCCAGCAGCTTCTCACAGGGGTCCAATGAGCAGTTCTTC
.	.	TRBV15	TRBJ2-5	CATSRTLGQGETQYF	TGTGCCACCAGCAGAACCCTCGGCCAGGGGGAGACCCAGTACTTC
TRBD1	many	TRBV4-1	TRBJ2-3	CASSHVGRQGTDTQYF	TGCGCCAGCAGCCACGTTGGGAGACAGGGGACAGATACGCAGTATTTT
TRBD2	few	TRBV5-1	TRBJ2-3	CASSWDPDRGLAGGPSDTQYF	TGCGCCAGCAGCTGGGACCCTGACAGGGGGCTAGCGGGAGGGCCCTCGGATACGCAGTATTTT
TRBD2	many	TRBV11-2	TRBJ2-1	CASSLGPRGGDNEQFF	TGTGCCAGCAGCTTAGGCCCTCGGGGGGGAGACAATGAGCAGTTCTTC
TRBD2	many	TRBV27	TRBJ2-1	CASSTTGLAGVPTYYNEQFF	TGTGCCAGCAGTACAACGGGACTAGCGGGAGTACCCACCTACTACAATGAGCAGTTCTTC
TRBD1	many	TRBV20-1	TRBJ2-7	CSARGKTGIPYEQYF	TGCAGTGCTAGAGGGAAGACAGGGATCCCCTACGAGCAGTACTTC
.	.	TRBV12-3/TRBV12-4	TRBJ2-3	CASSAIIGFGTDTQYF	TGTGCCAGCAGTGCAATCATCGGGTTTGGCACAGATACGCAGTATTTT
TRBD2	.	TRBV20-1	TRBJ2-3	CSARVRSSGGGDTQYF	TGCAGTGCTAGAGTCAGGTCTAGCGGGGGAGGCGATACGCAGTATTTT
TRBD1	.	TRBV5-1	TRBJ1-6	CASSLVEIGTGGSYNSPLHF	TGCGCCAGCAGCTTGGTAGAGATTGGGACAGGTGGCTCCTATAATTCACCCCTCCACTTT
.	many	TRBV27	TRBJ1-3	CASSYRSSGNTIYF	TGTGCCAGCAGCTACCGGAGCTCTGGAAACACCATATATTTT
.	few	TRBV4-1	TRBJ1-4	CASSQVLMAPYVDEKLFF	TGCGCCAGCAGCCAAGTGTTAATGGCTCCGTATGTGGATGAAAAACTGTTTTTT